The next 26 T cell receptor beta chains were all read from a single sample in a study of blood T cell repertoires in COVID-19. The protocol was immunoSEQ multiplex PCR, while the TCRdb copy is restricted to in-frame clones and leaves out a portion. The sample yields about 130,000 clones, around 85% seen once. The sample taken for sequencing was PBMCs or T cells enriched from blood (not recorded which). The receptor set was obtained from a man aged 50-60 years who had recovered from COVID-19.

The V and J genes are TRBV15 and TRBJ1-1; D ambiguous. The CDR3 runs 14 residues. From germline, CDR1 is LNHNV and CDR2 YYDKDF (reference sequence). V lost 4 bases, J lost 3 bases, and 12 bases lay in between. CDR3: CATSTLGLYTEAFF. The CDR3 DNA reads TGTGCCACCAGCACCCTAGGACTATACACTGAAGCTTTCTTT. Drawing the rest from reference TRBV15 and TRBJ1-1, the complete variable domain is DAMVIQNPRYQVTQFGKPVTLSCSQTLNHNVMYWYQQKSSQAPKLLFHYYDKDFNNEADTPDNFQSRRPNTSFCFLDIRSPGLGDTAMYLCATSTLGLYTEAFFGQGTRLTVV.

The V call is TRBV27, the J call TRBJ2-2; TRBD1 matches 8 bases. Germline V gene sequence: CDR1 MNHEY, CDR2 SMNVEV (reference sequence). The V gene end was trimmed by 3 bases and the J gene end by 7 bases; junction bases not matched to a gene: 4. The CDR3 has 14 amino acids. The CDR3 nucleotides are TGTGCCAGCAGTTTGGACAGGGTAAACGGGGAGCTGTTTTTT. This translates into CASSLDRVNGELFF.

CDR3 nucleotides: TGTGCCAGCAGCCAAGGTAAGAAGCGGGGGGCGTCTAGCACAGATACGCAGTATTTT. Translated: CASSQGKKRGASSTDTQYF. The J gene is TRBJ2-3, the V gene TRBV3-1 (or the pseudogene TRBV3-2), with TRBD2 matching 9 bases. V was pared by 1 base and J by 0 bases, with 11 bases of the junction left unmatched. Germline V lookup: CDR1 LGHDT, CDR2 YNNKEL (reference sequence). The CDR3 covers 19 residues.

CDR3 in amino acids: CASSFQNSYEQYF. In DNA, the CDR3 is TGTGCCAGCAGTTTCCAGAATTCCTACGAGCAGTACTTC. The rearrangement uses TRBV28 and TRBJ2-7, with D unresolved. Trimming shortened V by 3 bases and J by 1 base, and 7 bases separated the two germline ends. Germline V lookup: CDR1 MDHEN, CDR2 SYDVKM. This CDR3 contains 13 residues.

The rearrangement links TRBV30 to TRBJ2-7; tentative D call: TRBD2 (7 bases). Looked up from germline, CDR1 is GTSNPN and CDR2 is SVGIG (reference sequence). V was clipped by 3 bases and J by 2 bases, with 14 bases between them. The length of the CDR3 is 14 residues. The CDR3 DNA reads TGTGCCTGGAGAAAGGGGCGGGGGCCCTACGAGCAGTACTTC. It codes for CAWRKGRGPYEQYF.

The chain employs TRBV2 and TRBJ2-3, with 15 bases lining up with TRBD2. With 1 base clipped from V and 4 bases from J, the junction kept 9 bases outside the gene matches. The CDR3 has 19 residues. The germline CDR1 and CDR2 sequences are SNHLY and FYNNEI. The CDR3 DNA follows: TGTGCCAGCAGTGAAGGGACTAGCGGGGGGGTGCACGTTGCAGATACGCAGTATTTT. This sequence encodes CASSEGTSGGVHVADTQYF.

The chain combines TRBV5-1 with TRBJ2-7; 8 bases are shared with TRBD1. J gave up 0 bases and V 0 bases, and 8 bases lay outside the gene matches. This CDR3 region has 17 residues. Germline assignment: CDR1 SGHRS and CDR2 YFSETQ. The CDR3 reads CASSLVGGGQGSYEQYF. The CDR3 nucleotides are TGCGCCAGCAGCTTGGTGGGGGGCGGACAGGGCTCCTACGAGCAGTACTTC. The variable domain in full, with the rest retrieved from reference TRBV5-1 and TRBJ2-7, is KAGVTQTPRYLIKTRGQQVTLSCSPISGHRSVSWYQQTPGQGLQFLFEYFSETQRNKGNFPGRFSGRQFSNSRSEMNVSTLELGDSALYLCASSLVGGGQGSYEQYFGPGTRLTVT.

The chain links TRBV19 to TRBJ1-4; no firm D call. The V end lost 3 bases, the J end lost 0 bases, and 8 bases lay between the germline ends. The CDR3 totals 15 residues. Germline-derived CDR1 and CDR2 are LNHDA and SQIVND (reference sequence). The DNA of the CDR3 is TGTGCCAGTAGTATCAGACACACAACTAATGAAAAACTGTTTTTT. Amino acids: CASSIRHTTNEKLFF. The complete variable domain, with remaining parts taken from reference TRBV19 and TRBJ1-4, reads DGGITQSPKYLFRKEGQNVTLSCEQNLNHDAMYWYRQDPGQGLRLIYYSQIVNDFQKGDIAEGYSVSREKKESFPLTVTSAQKNPTAFYLCASSIRHTTNEKLFFGSGTQLSVL.

The V call is TRBV15, the J call TRBJ2-4; weak D call: TRBD1 (6 bases). In germline, CDR1 is LNHNV, CDR2 YYDKDF (reference sequence). This CDR3 contains 16 residues. V was trimmed by 0 bases and J by 3 bases, leaving 12 bases between them. In DNA form, the CDR3 reads TGTGCCACCAGCAGAGAGACAGGTCTCCTCAAAAACATTCAGTACTTC. This encodes CATSRETGLLKNIQYF.

The chain carries TRBV2 and TRBJ1-1, with 7 nucleotides matching TRBD1. The V and J ends lost 7 bases and 1 base, in that order; junction bases with no gene match: 3. The CDR3 totals 13 residues. CDR1 and CDR2 (germline): SNHLY, FYNNEI. In nucleotides, the CDR3 is TGTGCCAGCACGGAGGGGGCGAACACTGAAGCTTTCTTT. It translates to CASTEGANTEAFF.

J is TRBJ2-1 and V is TRBV5-1; no clear D. V was pared by 0 bases and J by 0 bases, with 13 bases between. Germline assignment: CDR1 SGHRS and CDR2 YFSETQ. CDR3 length: 17 amino acids. The DNA for the CDR3 is TGCGCCAGCAGCTTGGGTCCATCACGGAGCTCCTACAATGAGCAGTTCTTC. It translates to CASSLGPSRSSYNEQFF.

The chain carries TRBV3-1 (or the pseudogene TRBV3-2) and TRBJ1-2, with a tentative D call TRBD1 (5 bases). Germline assignment: CDR1 LGHDT and CDR2 YNNKEL (reference sequence). The CDR3 loop spans 12 amino acids. V was pared by 3 bases and J by 8 bases, with 10 bases between. The CDR3 nucleotides are TGTGCCAGCAGCCAGGCTACAGGCGGCTACACCTTC. Its protein is CASSQATGGYTF.

V usage is TRBV21-1 and J usage is TRBJ2-7; TRBD1 reflects the table's D call only, with no check against the DNA. TRBV21-1 has pseudogene status. This CDR3 contains 15 residues. The CDR3 bases are TGTGCCAGCAGCAAAAGGGCAGGGCCCCCCTACGAGCAGTACTTC. Translating it yields CASSKRAGPPYEQYF.

The J gene is TRBJ2-6, the V gene TRBV7-2; 11 positions agree with TRBD1. Germline V CDR1 and CDR2: SGHTA, FQGNSA. The CDR3 consists of 18 residues. Germline trimming cut 5 bases from V and 3 bases from J; bases unmatched to any gene: 9. CDR3 sequence reads: CASSGRDRGGGGANVLTF. The CDR3 nucleotides read TGTGCCAGCAGCGGCCGGGACAGGGGGGGTGGTGGGGCCAACGTCCTGACTTTC.

This clone was counted only a few times. V and J are TRBV19 and TRBJ2-6; 7 bases are a match to TRBD1. Germline V gene lookup returns CDR1 LNHDA and CDR2 SQIVND (reference sequence). The length of the CDR3 is 17 residues. V lost 2 bases, J lost 3 bases, and 7 bases stayed unmatched. The CDR3 DNA is TGTGCCAGTAGTATAAGAGAAAGGGGGCTTGGGGCCAACGTCCTGACTTTC. Encoded protein: CASSIRERGLGANVLTF.

The chain is built from TRBV11-2 and TRBJ2-1, with 7 bases identical to TRBD2. The CDR3 spans 16 residues. Germline lookup yields CDR1 SGHAT and CDR2 FQNNGV. V lost 5 bases, J lost 0 bases, and 7 bases stayed unmatched. This CDR3 is CASSNTRLASYNEQFF. Written as DNA, the CDR3 is TGTGCCAGCAGCAATACTCGACTAGCCTCCTACAATGAGCAGTTCTTC.

V is TRBV7-2 and J is TRBJ1-4; 7 bases are shared with TRBD1. The germline gives CDR1 SGHTA, CDR2 FQGNSA. The CDR3 contains 15 residues. V lost 5 bases and J lost 4; bases outside the gene matches: 7. The DNA of the CDR3 is TGTGCCAGCAGCACAAACAGGGGTCTTAATGAAAAACTGTTTTTT. Translating gives CASSTNRGLNEKLFF.

The chain uses TRBV7-2 and TRBJ2-7, with 7 bases lining up with TRBD1. Germline V CDR1 and CDR2: SGHTA, FQGNSA. The CDR3 has 13 amino acids. J gave up 0 bases and V 8 bases, and 4 bases lay outside the gene matches. The CDR3 region is CASASGGSYEQYF. DNA for the CDR3: TGTGCCAGCGCGTCAGGGGGCTCCTACGAGCAGTACTTC.

The chain couples TRBV20-1 to TRBJ2-3; 7 bases line up with TRBD2. J gave up 0 bases and V 3 bases, and 6 bases lay outside the gene matches. The germline V gene has CDR1 DFQATT and CDR2 SNEGSKA (reference sequence). This CDR3 comprises 15 residues. In DNA form, the CDR3 reads TGCAGTGCTAGTTCTAGCGGAGGGAGCACAGATACGCAGTATTTT. It is translated as CSASSSGGSTDTQYF.

The rearrangement links TRBV7-3 to TRBJ2-3; TRBD2 aligns across 15 bases. Losses at the gene ends were 3 bases for V and 8 bases for J; bases not matched to a gene: 9. Germline assignment: CDR1 SGHTA and CDR2 FQGTGA. This CDR3 region has 17 residues. The CDR3 region has the DNA TGTGCCAGCAGCTTCATCGGACTAGCGGGGGGGCCGGTTACGCAGTATTTT. It codes for CASSFIGLAGGPVTQYF.

V gene TRBV9 combines with J gene TRBJ2-3; no clear D. Germline CDR1 and CDR2: SGDLS and YYNGEE. The CDR3 has 13 residues. The V end lost 0 bases, the J end lost 2 bases, and 4 bases lay between the germline ends. DNA for the CDR3: TGTGCCAGCAGCGTAGGTATCACAGATACGCAGTATTTT. Amino acids: CASSVGITDTQYF.

The V and J genes are TRBV28 and TRBJ2-7, with 7 nucleotides matching TRBD1. Germline V gene sequence: CDR1 MDHEN, CDR2 SYDVKM. V gave up 5 bases and J gave up 0 bases; unmatched junction bases: 4. The CDR3 runs to 14 residues. In DNA, the CDR3 is TGTGCCAGCAGTCCTGGGACAGCCTCCTACGAGCAGTACTTC. Translation: CASSPGTASYEQYF.

V usage is TRBV28 and J usage is TRBJ1-2, with no clear D. CDR1 is MDHEN, CDR2 SYDVKM, per germline. This CDR3 contains 11 residues. Trimming shortened V by 2 bases and J by 7 bases, and 5 bases separated the two germline ends. This CDR3 is CASSLGVGYTF. In DNA form, the CDR3 reads TGTGCCAGCAGTTTAGGAGTTGGCTACACCTTC.

The rearrangement uses TRBV18 and TRBJ2-5; TRBD2 matches 10 bases. In germline, CDR1 is KGHSH, CDR2 LQKENI. V was clipped by 2 bases and J by 4 bases; unmatched bases: 7. CDR3 size: 16 residues. CDR3 residues: CASSPASGGLGETQYF. CDR3 DNA: TGTGCCAGCTCACCAGCTAGCGGGGGCCTTGGAGAGACCCAGTACTTC.

The J gene is TRBJ2-3, the V gene TRBV7-9, with 10 bases that match TRBD1. Trimming removed 4 bases from V and 1 base from J; junction bases left unmatched: 5. Germline lookup yields CDR1 SEHNR and CDR2 FQNEAQ (reference sequence). The CDR3 covers 16 residues. The CDR3 nucleotides read TGTGCCAGCAGCTCTTGGGACAGGGGACGCACAGATACGCAGTATTTT. Amino acids: CASSSWDRGRTDTQYF.

The chain carries TRBV4-3 and TRBJ1-5; no clear D. Deletions cut 3 bases from V and 5 bases from J, with 8 bases between. This CDR3 comprises 13 residues. Germline CDR1 and CDR2: LGHNA and YSLEER. The CDR3 here is CASSQAAYQPQHF. In DNA form, the CDR3 reads TGCGCCAGCAGCCAGGCGGCTTATCAGCCCCAGCATTTT.